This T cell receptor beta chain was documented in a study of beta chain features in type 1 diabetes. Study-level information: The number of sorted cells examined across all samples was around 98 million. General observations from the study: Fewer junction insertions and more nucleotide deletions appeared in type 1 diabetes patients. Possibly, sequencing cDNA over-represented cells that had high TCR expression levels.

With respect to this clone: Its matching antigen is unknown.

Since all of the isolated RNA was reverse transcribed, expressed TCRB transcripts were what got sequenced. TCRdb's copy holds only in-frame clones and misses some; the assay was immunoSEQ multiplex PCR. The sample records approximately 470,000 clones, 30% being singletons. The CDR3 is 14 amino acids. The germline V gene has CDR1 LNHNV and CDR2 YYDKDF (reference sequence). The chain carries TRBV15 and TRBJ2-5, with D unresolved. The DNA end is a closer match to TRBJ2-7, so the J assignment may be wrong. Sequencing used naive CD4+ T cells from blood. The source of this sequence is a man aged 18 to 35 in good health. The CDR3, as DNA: TGTGCCACCAGCATGGATCGGCACTCCTACGAGCAGTACTTC. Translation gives CATSMDRHSYEQYF.